This TCR beta chain was identified during a study of T cells in Graves' hyperthyroidism and ophthalmopathy. Study context: Sampling of peripheral blood happened at initial diagnosis, prior to any treatment. General study results and limits: Blood samples included most of the expanded thyroid clonotypes exceeding 0.001.

From RNA transcripts, TCR beta CDR3 regions were amplified. TCR CDR3 underwent first-round RT-PCR with the HTBI primer set. Using its own MiXCR run on the multiplex PCR reads, TCRdb lists one record per CDR3 protein. The sample consists of around 400,000 distinct CDR3 sequences, 13% of them appearing once. Many counts were recorded for this clonotype. Its antigen remains unknown. The V gene's germline CDR1 is LGHNA and CDR2 YNFKEQ. This CDR3 spans 16 amino acids. V lost 6 bases to trimming and J lost 7 bases; unmatched junction nucleotides: 15. The chain combines TRBV4-2 with TRBJ2-1; 7 positions agree with TRBD2. The source material was blood. This receptor was obtained from a woman in her late teens or twenties with Graves' hyperthyroidism. CDR3 coding DNA: TGTGCCAGCAGTCCCTCGGGGGGATGGGGCCCTAATGAGCAGTTCTTC. Its translation is CASSPSGGWGPNEQFF.